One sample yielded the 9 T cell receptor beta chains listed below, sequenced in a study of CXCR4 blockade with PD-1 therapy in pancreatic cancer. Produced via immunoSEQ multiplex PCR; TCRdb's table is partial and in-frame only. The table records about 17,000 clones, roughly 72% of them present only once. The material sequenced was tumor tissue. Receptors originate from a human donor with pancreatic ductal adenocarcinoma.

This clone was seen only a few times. This chain's CDR3 is CASSLPPSRTVLDEQYF. In DNA form, the CDR3 reads TGTGCCAGCAGTTTACCCCCCTCTCGGACTGTCTTGGACGAGCAGTACTTC. The chain recombines TRBV28 with TRBJ2-7; D may be TRBD2 (5 bases). Germline loops: CDR1 MDHEN, CDR2 SYDVKM. This CDR3 has 17 residues. The V end was cut by 2 bases, the J end by 5 bases, with 22 bases between.

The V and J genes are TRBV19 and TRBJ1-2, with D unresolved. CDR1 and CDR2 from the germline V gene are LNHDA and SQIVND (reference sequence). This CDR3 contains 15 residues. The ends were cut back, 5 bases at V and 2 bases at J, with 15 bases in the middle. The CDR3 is CASSPTLPENYGYTF. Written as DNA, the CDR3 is TGTGCCAGTAGTCCCACACTCCCGGAAAACTATGGCTACACCTTC.

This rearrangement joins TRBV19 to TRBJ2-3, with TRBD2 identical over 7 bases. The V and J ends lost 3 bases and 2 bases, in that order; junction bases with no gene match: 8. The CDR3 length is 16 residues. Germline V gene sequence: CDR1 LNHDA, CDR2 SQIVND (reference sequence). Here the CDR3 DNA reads TGTGCCAGTAGTATTGGAACTAGCGCGAACACAGATACGCAGTATTTT. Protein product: CASSIGTSANTDTQYF. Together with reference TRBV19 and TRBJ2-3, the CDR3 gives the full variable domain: DGGITQSPKYLFRKEGQNVTLSCEQNLNHDAMYWYRQDPGQGLRLIYYSQIVNDFQKGDIAEGYSVSREKKESFPLTVTSAQKNPTAFYLCASSIGTSANTDTQYFGPGTRLTVL.

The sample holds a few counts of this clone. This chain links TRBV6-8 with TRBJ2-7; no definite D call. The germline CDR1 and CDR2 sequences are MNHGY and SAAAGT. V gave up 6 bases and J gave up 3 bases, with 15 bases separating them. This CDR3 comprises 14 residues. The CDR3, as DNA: TGTGCCAGCAGACCCCGGGCTTCGGGCTACGAGCAGTACTTC. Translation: CASRPRASGYEQYF.

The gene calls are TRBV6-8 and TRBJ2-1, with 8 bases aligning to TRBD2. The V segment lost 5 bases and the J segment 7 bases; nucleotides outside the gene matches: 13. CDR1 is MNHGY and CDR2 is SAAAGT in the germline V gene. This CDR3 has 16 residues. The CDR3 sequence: CASSVWGSGSLNEQFF. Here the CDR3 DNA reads TGTGCCAGCAGTGTGTGGGGGAGCGGGAGTTTAAATGAGCAGTTCTTC.

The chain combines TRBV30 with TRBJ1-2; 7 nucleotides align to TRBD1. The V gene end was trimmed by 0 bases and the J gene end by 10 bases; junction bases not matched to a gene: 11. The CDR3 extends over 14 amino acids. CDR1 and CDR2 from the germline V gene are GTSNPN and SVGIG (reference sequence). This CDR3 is CAWSVTAGQSLYTF. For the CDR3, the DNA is TGTGCCTGGAGTGTAACTGCGGGACAGAGCCTCTACACCTTC. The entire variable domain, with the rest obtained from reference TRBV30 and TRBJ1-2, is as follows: SQTIHQWPATLVQPVGSPLSLECTVEGTSNPNLYWYRQAAGRGLQLLFYSVGIGQISSEVPQNLSASRPQDRQFILSSKKLLLSDSGFYLCAWSVTAGQSLYTFGSGTRLTVV.

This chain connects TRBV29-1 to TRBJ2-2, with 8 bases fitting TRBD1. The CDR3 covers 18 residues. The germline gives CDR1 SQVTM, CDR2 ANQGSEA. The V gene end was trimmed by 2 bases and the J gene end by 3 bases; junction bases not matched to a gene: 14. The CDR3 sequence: CSVEFSVRQTGDTGELFF. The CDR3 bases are TGCAGCGTTGAATTTTCGGTGCGCCAGACAGGGGACACCGGGGAGCTGTTTTTT.

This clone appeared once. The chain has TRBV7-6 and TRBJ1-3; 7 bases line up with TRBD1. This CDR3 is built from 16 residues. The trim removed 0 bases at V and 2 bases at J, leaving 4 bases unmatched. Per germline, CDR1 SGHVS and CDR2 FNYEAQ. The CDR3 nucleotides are TGTGCCAGCAGCTTAGCCCCCGGGACAGCTGGAAACACCATATATTTT. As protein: CASSLAPGTAGNTIYF. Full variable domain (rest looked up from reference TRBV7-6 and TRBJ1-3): GAGVSQSPRYKVTKRGQDVALRCDPISGHVSLYWYRQALGQGPEFLTYFNYEAQQDKSGLPNDRFSAERPEGSISTLTIQRTEQRDSAMYRCASSLAPGTAGNTIYFGEGSWLTVV.

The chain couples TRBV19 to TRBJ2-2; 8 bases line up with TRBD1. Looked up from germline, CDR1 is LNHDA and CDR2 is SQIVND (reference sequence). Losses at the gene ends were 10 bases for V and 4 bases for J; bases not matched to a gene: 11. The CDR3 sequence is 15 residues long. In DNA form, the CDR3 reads TGTGCCACCCTGGGGGGACAGGTTAGCACCGGGGAGCTGTTTTTT. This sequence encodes CATLGGQVSTGELFF.